This TCR beta chain was sequenced in a study of blood T cell repertoires in COVID-19. About the study: Some COVID-19 samples were acute and others convalescent; all came from the United States, Italy and Spain.

In the authors' methods: Reference gene primer amplification yielded estimated nucleated cell counts. TCRdb keeps only in-frame clones here, not all; method: immunoSEQ multiplex PCR. V, J and clone size are taken as reported in that table, and D and trimming were inferred from the DNA itself. This table holds roughly 350,000 clones, 85% found once. Germline V gene lookup returns CDR1 LGHDT and CDR2 YNNKEL (reference sequence). V was clipped by 1 base and J by 4 bases; unmatched bases: 6. The CDR3 consists of 15 residues. The sequence was collected from a young woman with acute or convalescent COVID-19. The sequencing sample was made of peripheral blood. The chain is built from TRBV3-1 (or the pseudogene TRBV3-2) and TRBJ1-1, with 7 bases that match TRBD1. Here the CDR3 DNA reads TGTGCCAGCAGCCAAGTTCACAGGGGTGGCACTGAAGCTTTCTTT. It yields the protein CASSQVHRGGTEAFF.